The clone carrying this T cell receptor beta chain has a count of ten or more. Its antigen is undetermined. Time point given: newly diagnosed GD, antithyroid drugs for less than 3 months. RNA isolated from PBMCs was used to make the TCR library. The data derive from a study of regulatory T cells in long-lasting Graves disease. The overall study: Newly diagnosed Graves' patients had taken antithyroid drugs under 3 months.

Per the germline V gene, CDR1 is DFQATT and CDR2 is SNEGSKA (reference sequence). With 5 bases clipped from V and 0 bases from J, the junction kept 12 bases outside the gene matches. The CDR3 runs to 16 residues. Study outcomes and limitations: Rather than thyroid tissue, only peripheral blood underwent study.

Construction of the TCR beta libraries employed iRepertoire HTBI primers in conjunction with Arm-PCR of CDR3 regions. TCRdb analysed the multiplex PCR reads with MiXCR anew, one entry per CDR3 protein. The profile shows around 240,000 distinct CDR3 sequences, about 20% of them singletons. The same specimen was also included in a second study, on T cells in Graves' hyperthyroidism and ophthalmopathy.

This TCR was recovered from a woman aged 25 to 39 with Graves disease. The sequences come from peripheral blood mononuclear cells (PBMCs), collected at new diagnosis, from a patient treated with antithyroid drugs. The rearrangement links TRBV20-1 to TRBJ1-2, with 7 positions matching TRBD1. The CDR3 here is CSAWTTGKGTNYGYTF. CDR3 DNA sequence: TGCAGTGCTTGGACGACAGGGAAAGGGACTAACTATGGCTACACCTTC.